This TCR beta chain is drawn from a study of blood T cell repertoires in COVID-19. Study-wide background: Material from acute and convalescent COVID-19 was sourced from the United States, Italy and Spain.

As handled by the study authors: By means of reference gene primer amplification, nucleated cell counts were estimated. Measured with immunoSEQ multiplex PCR; TCRdb has only the in-frame clones, and not every one. The V and J calls and clone size come from that table; D and trimming were worked out from the DNA. The sample shows around 180,000 clones, 70% to 85% of them seen only once. This CDR3 region has 15 residues. With 4 bases clipped from V and 5 bases from J, the junction kept 9 bases outside the gene matches. Germline V CDR1 and CDR2: SGDLS, YYNGEE. Grouping used clinical history reported by participants in a survey and questionnaire. In Cohort 3, a recovered donor had either two negative PCRs, clearance, or symptom resolution.

The specimen was PBMCs or T cells enriched from blood (not recorded which). This sequence was found in a man aged 50 to 60 who had recovered from COVID-19. V is TRBV9 and J is TRBJ2-3; 8 nucleotides match TRBD1. CDR3 nucleotides: TGTGCCAGCAGCCTCAGTCAGGGGGCTGGAGATACGCAGTATTTT. Protein: CASSLSQGAGDTQYF.